The present T cell receptor (beta chain) was sequenced within a study of T cells in Graves' hyperthyroidism and ophthalmopathy. Study as a whole: Peripheral blood draws took place at initial diagnosis, ahead of any treatment. General study points: Within blood appeared most thyroid clonotypes that had expanded above 0.001.

This clonotype was detected ten times or more. What it binds is not known. This CDR3 contains 16 residues. V shed 3 bases, J shed 4 bases, and the junction held 7 bases outside the gene matches. Germline loops: CDR1 KGHDR, CDR2 SFDVKD. RNA transcripts were the template for amplifying TCR beta CDR3 regions. When the TCR CDR3 underwent first-round RT-PCR, the HTBI primer set was used. Each CDR3 protein gets one entry after TCRdb re-called the multiplex PCR reads with MiXCR. The sample includes around 600,000 distinct CDR3 sequences, roughly 15% of them seen just once. The source is a woman aged 45-65 years with Graves' ophthalmopathy. What was sequenced was blood. The V and J genes are TRBV24-1 and TRBJ1-5; 8 nucleotides line up with TRBD1. CDR3 bases: TGTGCCACCAGTGATGGGAACAACAGGGGGAATCAGCCCCAGCATTTT. Translation: CATSDGNNRGNQPQHF.